A selection of T cell receptor beta chains follows, all from one sample in a study of T cell repertoires in cytomegalovirus infection. Using its own MiXCR run on the reads, TCRdb lists one record per CDR3 protein. This table holds hundreds of thousands of distinct CDR3 sequences, roughly a quarter found once. The source material was CD8+ T cells from PBMCs. All receptors come from a human donor in good health (CMV status not recorded). Some clones in this sample may be carry-over from other donors' samples. Each CDR3 is given with its conserved first and last residue. Each record gives: V gene, D gene, J gene, clone size, CDR3 DNA, CDR3 protein. A D gene is named only where the DNA matches it firmly. Only part of the rows carry a size: once, few, many, or a class if the clone is expanded.

>TRBV12-3/TRBV12-4|-|TRBJ2-1|few
TGTGCCAGCAGTTTCAACACAGAAAAGACCTACAATGAGCAGTTCTTC
CASSFNTEKTYNEQFF
>TRBV7-2|-|TRBJ2-1|-
TGTGCCAGCAGCTTAGCGCTGAGCGGAGCATTCTGGGATGAGCAGTTCTTC
CASSLALSGAFWDEQFF
>TRBV6-2/TRBV6-3|TRBD1|TRBJ1-1|few
TGTGCCAGCAGTCTTCGCGGGACAGAGACGTCAGTATCGAACACTGAAGCTTTCTTT
CASSLRGTETSVSNTEAFF
>TRBV3-1|TRBD1|TRBJ2-1|-
TGTGCCAGCAGCCAAGCACGGGACAGAGACAATGAGCAGTTCTTC
CASSQARDRDNEQFF
>TRBV29-1|TRBD2|TRBJ2-5|few
TGCAGCGTTGTGCCTAGCGGGAAAGAGACCCAGTACTTC
CSVVPSGKETQYF
>TRBV28|-|TRBJ2-5|-
TGTGCCAGCAGTTTATCCCCCCGACTAACACAGTACTTC
CASSLSPRLTQYF
>TRBV2|TRBD2|TRBJ2-5|-
TGTGCCAGCAGCCCGACTAGCGGGGCGAACCAAGAGACCCAGTACTTC
CASSPTSGANQETQYF
>TRBV7-6|-|TRBJ1-2|-
TGTGCCAGCAGCTTAACGGAGGGCTTGATCTATGGCTACACCTTC
CASSLTEGLIYGYTF
>TRBV29-1|-|TRBJ2-3|-
TGCAGCGTTGCCGGGACCCTCACAGATACGCAGTATTTT
CSVAGTLTDTQYF
>TRBV15|TRBD1|TRBJ2-3|-
TGTGCCACCAATCAGGGGGCCGGGCCAGATACGCAGTATTTT
CATNQGAGPDTQYF
>TRBV12-3/TRBV12-4|-|TRBJ1-1|many
TGTGCCAGCAGTTTTGAAGGGGTTTACACTGAAGCTTTCTTT
CASSFEGVYTEAFF
>TRBV28|TRBD1|TRBJ1-5|few
TGTGCCAGCAGTTCAAGGGGGCTGGATCAGCCCCAGCATTTT
CASSSRGLDQPQHF
>TRBV6-5|-|TRBJ2-3|-
TGTGCCAGCAGACATCAAGATACGCAGTATTTT
CASRHQDTQYF
>TRBV6-1|-|TRBJ2-2|few
TGTGCCAGCAGTGAATATGGATCCGGGGAGCTGTTTTTT
CASSEYGSGELFF
>TRBV28|-|TRBJ2-2|many
TGTGCCAGCAGTTTAAATTTGGGGGGCCGGGACACCGGGGAGCTGTTTTTT
CASSLNLGGRDTGELFF
>TRBV7-9|-|TRBJ1-4|many
TGTGCCAGCAGCTTAGTAGGCGCGGGTGAGGATGGTGAAAAACTGTTTTTT
CASSLVGAGEDGEKLFF
>TRBV19|-|TRBJ2-1|few
TGTGCCAGTAGTAAGGGCAGAACCTCCTACAATGAGCAGTTCTTC
CASSKGRTSYNEQFF
>TRBV6-2/TRBV6-3|TRBD2|TRBJ2-5|-
TGTGCCAGCAGTTACTCGCGGAGTAGCGGGGGGCAAGAGACCCAGTACTTC
CASSYSRSSGGQETQYF
>TRBV7-9|TRBD2|TRBJ2-1|-
TGTGCCAGCAGCTCCGGGACTAGCGGGGGCAACCGGGGAAAACAGACCTACAATGAGCAGTTCTTC
CASSSGTSGGNRGKQTYNEQFF
>TRBV29-1|-|TRBJ1-2|-
TGCAGCGTTGAAGATCTCAAAGGGAACGACTACACCTTC
CSVEDLKGNDYTF
>TRBV7-9|-|TRBJ1-1|many
TGTGCCAGCAGCTTAGACCGTGAAGCTTTCTTT
CASSLDREAFF
>TRBV12-3/TRBV12-4|-|TRBJ2-3|many
TGTGCCAGCAGCCTACTGGGGGATTTGGATACGCAGTATTTT
CASSLLGDLDTQYF
>TRBV14|-|TRBJ2-6|-
TGTGCCAGCAGCCAAGCGGGGTCCGGGGCCAACGTCCTGACTTTC
CASSQAGSGANVLTF
>TRBV25-1|-|TRBJ2-2|few
TGTGCCAGCTATAAAGGGGGGTCCGGGGAGCTGTTTTTT
CASYKGGSGELFF
>TRBV6-6|-|TRBJ1-5|-
TGTGCCAGCAGTTACTCGAGGGTACGGCCCCAGCATTTT
CASSYSRVRPQHF
>TRBV19|-|TRBJ1-1|-
TGTGCCAGTAGTAATATCTGGCTCCCGGACACTGAAGCTTTCTTT
CASSNIWLPDTEAFF
>TRBV29-1|-|TRBJ1-2|-
TGCAGCGTTGAAGAGGTCTATGGCTACACCTTC
CSVEEVYGYTF
>TRBV28|-|TRBJ1-4|-
TGTGCCAGCACCGCCGACTGGAGGAATGAAAAACTGTTTTTT
CASTADWRNEKLFF
>TRBV20-1|TRBD2|TRBJ2-2|few
TGCAGTGCTACAGCGGGGGGAGCGAACACCGGGGAGCTGTTTTTT
CSATAGGANTGELFF
>TRBV28|-|TRBJ2-5|-
TGTGCCAGCACCTCGCGAGTGAAGGGGATTCAAGAGACCCAGTACTTC
CASTSRVKGIQETQYF
>TRBV12-3/TRBV12-4|TRBD2|TRBJ2-1|-
TGTGCCAGCTCCGCTAGCGGGGCCTACAATGAGCAGTTCTTC
CASSASGAYNEQFF
>TRBV28|-|TRBJ1-3|few
TGTGCCAGCAGTCCACGGGCCTCTGGAAACACCATATATTTT
CASSPRASGNTIYF
>TRBV7-9|-|TRBJ2-5|many
TGTGCCAGCAGTCGAACCAGTGAGACCCAGTACTTC
CASSRTSETQYF
>TRBV5-1|TRBD1|TRBJ2-7|few
TGCGCCAGCAGCGCCGGGACAGGGACCGAGCAGTACTTC
CASSAGTGTEQYF
>TRBV9|-|TRBJ1-5|-
TGTGCCAGCAGCGTAGGTGGGGGACCAAATCAGCCCCAGCATTTT
CASSVGGGPNQPQHF
>TRBV3-1|-|TRBJ2-6|few
TGTGCCAGCAGCCGGAGTCTCTCTGGGGCCAACGTCCTGACTTTC
CASSRSLSGANVLTF